This section outlines one TCR beta chain sequence together with its context. The antigen is not known. The treatment denotes: around 19 received Ad26.COV2.S at low or high dose, single or two shots; roughly five received placebo; per-sample allocation not given. At day 63 after the first vaccine or placebo injection, samples were drawn. TCRdb's copy holds only in-frame clones and misses some; the assay was immunoSEQ multiplex PCR. The sample shows a few hundred thousand clones, 83% of them seen only once. These data originate in a study of Ad26.COV2.S vaccination and SARS-CoV-2 variants. Notes on the study in general: Researchers reported similar non-spike TCR breadth in vaccine and placebo recipients. It was vaccine recipients, not placebo recipients, who had the higher spike-specific TCR breadth.

Germline V lookup: CDR1 SGHNT, CDR2 YYREEE (reference sequence). This CDR3 contains 12 residues. Trimming cost V 4 bases and J 8 bases; bases outside gene matches: 5. This chain joins TRBV5-4 and TRBJ1-2, with 7 bases fitting TRBD1. This clonotype was obtained from a person aged 18-60 years who received the Ad26.COV2.S COVID-19 vaccine or a placebo. The starting material was peripheral blood, obtained in a trial of Ad26.COV2.S vaccine versus placebo. The CDR3 coding sequence is TGTGCCAGCAGCCCTGTCAGGGGGGGCTACACCTTC. It is translated as CASSPVRGGYTF.